This T cell receptor beta chain appears in the sequencing data of a study of beta chain features in type 1 diabetes. Expressed TCRB transcripts were sequenced, since all the RNA that had been isolated was reverse transcribed. The table came from immunoSEQ multiplex PCR; TCRdb's copy has only in-frame clones and leaves some out. Counted here are hundreds of thousands of clones, about an eighth occurring once; the ten biggest clones make up about 0.045%. Study-wide points: Researchers reported that naive, central memory and Treg TCRB repertoires appeared more similar in patients than in healthy donors.

Using CD45RO/CCR7/CD25/CD127/CD95/CD27, CD4+ naive, central memory, regulatory and stem cell-like memory cells were sorted. Germline CDR1 and CDR2: SGHTA and FQGNSA. The CDR3 is 16 amino acids. V lost 1 base to trimming and J lost 0 bases, with 11 bases between them. Points on this clone: Its specificity is not known.

This TCR was sampled from a woman between 18 and 30 years old in good health. The rearrangement uses TRBV7-2 and TRBJ2-3; no firm D call. Sequencing was performed on naive CD4+ T cells from blood. The CDR3 reads CASSLGSGASTDTQYF. CDR3 bases: TGTGCCAGCAGCTTAGGATCTGGCGCGAGCACAGATACGCAGTATTTT.